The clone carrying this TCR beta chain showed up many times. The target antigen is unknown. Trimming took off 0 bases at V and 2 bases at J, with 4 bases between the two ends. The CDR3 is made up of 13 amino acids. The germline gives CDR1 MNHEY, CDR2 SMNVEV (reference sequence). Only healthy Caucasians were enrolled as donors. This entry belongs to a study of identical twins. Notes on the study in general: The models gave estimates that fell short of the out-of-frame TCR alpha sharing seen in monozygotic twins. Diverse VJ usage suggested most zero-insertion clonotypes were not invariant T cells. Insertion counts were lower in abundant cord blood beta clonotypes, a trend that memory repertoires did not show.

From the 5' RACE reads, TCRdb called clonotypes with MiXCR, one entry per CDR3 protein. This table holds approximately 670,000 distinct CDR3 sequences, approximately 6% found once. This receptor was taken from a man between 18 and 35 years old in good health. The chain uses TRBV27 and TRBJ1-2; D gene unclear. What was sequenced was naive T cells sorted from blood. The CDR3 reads CASSLSPNYGYTF. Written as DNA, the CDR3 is TGTGCCAGCAGTTTATCCCCCAACTATGGCTACACCTTC.